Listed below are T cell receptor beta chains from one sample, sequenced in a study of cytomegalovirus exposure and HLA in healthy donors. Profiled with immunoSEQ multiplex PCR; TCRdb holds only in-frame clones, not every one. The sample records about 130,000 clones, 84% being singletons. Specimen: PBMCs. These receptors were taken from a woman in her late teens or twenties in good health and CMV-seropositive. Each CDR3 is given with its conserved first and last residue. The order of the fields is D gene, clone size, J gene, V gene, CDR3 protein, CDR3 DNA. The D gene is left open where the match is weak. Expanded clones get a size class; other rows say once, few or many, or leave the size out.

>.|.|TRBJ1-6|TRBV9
CASSQVGGNSPLHF
TGTGCCAGCAGCCAAGTTGGAGGGAATTCACCCCTCCACTTT
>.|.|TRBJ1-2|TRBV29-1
CSVRSTVTYGYTF
TGCAGCGTTCGATCGACAGTGACCTATGGCTACACCTTC
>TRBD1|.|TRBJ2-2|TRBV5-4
CASEGQGQNTGELFF
TGTGCCAGCGAGGGACAGGGACAGAACACCGGGGAGCTGTTTTTT
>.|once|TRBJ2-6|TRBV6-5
CASSYRGRAGANVLTF
TGTGCCAGCAGTTACAGGGGAAGAGCTGGGGCCAACGTCCTGACTTTC
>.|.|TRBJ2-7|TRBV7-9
CASSPGHLYEQYF
TGTGCCAGCAGCCCGGGACACCTCTACGAGCAGTACTTC
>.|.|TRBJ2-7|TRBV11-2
CASSLESGANEQYF
TGTGCCAGCAGCTTAGAATCTGGGGCCAACGAGCAGTACTTC
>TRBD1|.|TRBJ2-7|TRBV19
CASSMGQSYEQYF
TGTGCCAGTAGTATGGGACAGAGCTACGAGCAGTACTTC
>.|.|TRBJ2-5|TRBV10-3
CAISESPTGAQYF
TGTGCCATCAGTGAGAGCCCCACGGGGGCCCAGTACTTC
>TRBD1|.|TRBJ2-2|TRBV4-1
CASSQSGTGDTGELFF
TGCGCCAGCAGCCAATCCGGGACAGGGGACACCGGGGAGCTGTTTTTT
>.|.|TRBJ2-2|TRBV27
CASSFFGDTGELFF
TGTGCCAGCAGTTTTTTCGGGGACACCGGGGAGCTGTTTTTT
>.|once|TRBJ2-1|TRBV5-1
CASSLGALYNEQFF
TGCGCCAGCAGCCTGGGGGCCCTCTACAATGAGCAGTTCTTC
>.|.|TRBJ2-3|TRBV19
CASSSQGSTDTQYF
TGTGCCAGTAGTAGCCAGGGAAGCACAGATACGCAGTATTTT
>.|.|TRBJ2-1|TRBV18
CASSPRGAGNEQFF
TGTGCCAGCTCACCTCGGGGGGCGGGGAATGAGCAGTTCTTC
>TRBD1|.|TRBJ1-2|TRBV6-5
CASSSGQGGGYTF
TGTGCCAGCAGTTCTGGACAGGGAGGGGGCTACACCTTC
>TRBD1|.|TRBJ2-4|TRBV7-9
CASSLTGVKNIQYF
TGTGCCAGCAGCCTGACAGGGGTCAAAAACATTCAGTACTTC
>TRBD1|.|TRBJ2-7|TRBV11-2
CASSFDPPGQGGLYEQYF
TGTGCCAGCAGCTTCGACCCCCCGGGACAGGGGGGACTCTACGAGCAGTACTTC
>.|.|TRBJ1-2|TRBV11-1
CASSTGYGYTF
TGTGCCAGCAGCACAGGGTATGGCTACACCTTC
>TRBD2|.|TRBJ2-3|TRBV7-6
CASTVGGGGGLDTQYF
TGTGCCAGCACTGTGGGGGGCGGGGGGGGCTTGGATACGCAGTATTTT
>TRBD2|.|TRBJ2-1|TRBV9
CASGPSGWSQFF
TGTGCCAGCGGACCTAGCGGTTGGTCGCAGTTCTTC
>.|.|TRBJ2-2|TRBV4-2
CASSHKGEGVWDAGELFF
TGTGCCAGCAGCCATAAGGGGGAGGGGGTCTGGGACGCCGGGGAGCTGTTTTTT
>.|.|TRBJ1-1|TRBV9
CASSVEGVTEAFF
TGTGCCAGCAGCGTAGAAGGGGTCACTGAAGCTTTCTTT
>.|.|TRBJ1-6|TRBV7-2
CASSLDRAYFSSYNSPLHF
TGTGCCAGCAGCTTAGACAGGGCCTACTTTAGCTCCTATAATTCACCCCTCCACTTT
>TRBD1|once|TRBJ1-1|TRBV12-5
CASGPGTGALNTEAFF
TGTGCTAGTGGCCCCGGGACAGGGGCCCTGAACACTGAAGCTTTCTTT
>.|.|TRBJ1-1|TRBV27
CASRLYRVGKTEAFF
TGTGCCAGCAGACTGTACAGGGTCGGGAAGACTGAAGCTTTCTTT
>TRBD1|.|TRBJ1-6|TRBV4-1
CASSQGQGFDSPLHF
TGCGCCAGCAGCCAGGGACAGGGTTTCGATTCACCCCTCCACTTT
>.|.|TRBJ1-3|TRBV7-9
CASSLLQGNTIYF
TGTGCCAGCAGCTTGCTACAGGGAAACACCATATATTTT
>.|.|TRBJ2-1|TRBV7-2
CASSQPSNEQFF
TGTGCCAGCAGCCAACCTAGCAATGAGCAGTTCTTC
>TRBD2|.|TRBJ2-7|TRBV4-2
CASSQEGAGDSYEQYF
TGTGCCAGCAGCCAAGAAGGGGCGGGGGACTCCTACGAGCAGTACTTC
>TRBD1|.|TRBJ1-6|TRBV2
CASSEGTGTPVNSPLHF
TGTGCCAGCAGTGAAGGGACAGGGACCCCGGTCAATTCACCCCTCCACTTT
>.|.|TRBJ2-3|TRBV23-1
CASSQEKGCTDTQYF
TGCGCCAGCAGTCAGGAAAAGGGGTGCACAGATACGCAGTATTTT
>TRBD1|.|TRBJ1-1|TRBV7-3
CASSWTGYTEAFF
TGTGCCAGCAGCTGGACAGGCTACACTGAAGCTTTCTTT
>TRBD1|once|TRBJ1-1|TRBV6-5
CASSQGENTEAFF
TGTGCCAGCAGTCAGGGGGAGAACACTGAAGCTTTCTTT
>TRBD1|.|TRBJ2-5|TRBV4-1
CASSQGDRKETQYF
TGCGCCAGCAGCCAAGGGGACAGAAAAGAGACCCAGTACTTC
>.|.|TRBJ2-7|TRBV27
CASSLAGLTYEQYF
TGTGCCAGCAGTTTAGCGGGCCTTACCTACGAGCAGTACTTC
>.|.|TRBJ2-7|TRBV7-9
CASSGVGREVEQYF
TGTGCCAGCAGCGGGGTAGGCAGGGAGGTCGAGCAGTACTTC
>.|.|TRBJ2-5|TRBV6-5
CASSYAGETQYF
TGTGCCAGCAGTTACGCGGGGGAGACCCAGTACTTC
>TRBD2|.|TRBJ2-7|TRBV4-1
CASSQTTSGAYEQYF
TGCGCCAGCAGCCAAACGACTAGCGGGGCCTACGAGCAGTACTTC
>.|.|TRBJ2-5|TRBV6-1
CASRGLGQGTQYF
TGTGCCAGCAGGGGGCTGGGGCAAGGGACCCAGTACTTC
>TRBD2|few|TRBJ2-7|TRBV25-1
CASSGWTSGGAEGEQYF
TGTGCCAGCAGTGGCTGGACTAGCGGGGGGGCGGAGGGCGAGCAGTACTTC
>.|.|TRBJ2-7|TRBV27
CASSYAGRPYEQYF
TGTGCCAGCAGTTATGCGGGACGGCCCTACGAGCAGTACTTC
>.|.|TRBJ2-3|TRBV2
CASSDQGITDTQYF
TGTGCCAGCAGTGATCAGGGGATCACAGATACGCAGTATTTT
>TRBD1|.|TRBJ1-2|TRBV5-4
CASSLEGGADYGYTF
TGTGCCAGCAGCTTGGAAGGGGGCGCTGACTATGGCTACACCTTC
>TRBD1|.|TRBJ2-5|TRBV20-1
CSASGGETQYF
TGCAGTGCGTCAGGGGGAGAGACCCAGTACTTC
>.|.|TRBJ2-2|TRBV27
CASRRQGELFF
TGTGCCAGCAGAAGACAGGGGGAGCTGTTTTTT
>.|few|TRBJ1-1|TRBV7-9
CASSTRQVLNTEAFF
TGTGCCAGCAGCACCCGACAGGTTCTGAACACTGAAGCTTTCTTT
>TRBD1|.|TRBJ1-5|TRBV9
CASSVNDRVNQPQHF
TGTGCCAGCAGCGTTAATGACAGGGTCAATCAGCCCCAGCATTTT
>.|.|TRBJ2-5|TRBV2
CASSPQGETQYF
TGTGCCAGCTCTCCCCAGGGGGAGACCCAGTACTTC
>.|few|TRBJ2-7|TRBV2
CASSDHGGPPNYEQYF
TGTGCCAGCAGTGACCACGGGGGGCCCCCGAACTACGAGCAGTACTTC
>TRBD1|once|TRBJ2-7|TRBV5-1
CASSLAQGQLLTEQYF
TGCGCCAGCAGCTTGGCCCAGGGACAGCTGCTAACCGAGCAGTACTTC
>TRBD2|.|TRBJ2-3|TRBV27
CASSFGASGGPRTDTQYF
TGTGCCAGCAGTTTTGGGGCTAGCGGGGGCCCTCGCACAGATACGCAGTATTTT
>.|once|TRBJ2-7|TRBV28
CASRGEVDEQYF
TGTGCCAGCAGGGGGGAGGTCGACGAGCAGTACTTC
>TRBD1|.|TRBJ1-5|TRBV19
CASSIPVWTGGNQPQHF
TGTGCCAGTAGTATTCCGGTATGGACAGGGGGCAATCAGCCCCAGCATTTT
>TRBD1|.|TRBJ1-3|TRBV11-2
CASSFETQGAYSSGNTIYF
TGTGCCAGCAGCTTCGAAACCCAGGGGGCCTACTCCTCTGGAAACACCATATATTTT